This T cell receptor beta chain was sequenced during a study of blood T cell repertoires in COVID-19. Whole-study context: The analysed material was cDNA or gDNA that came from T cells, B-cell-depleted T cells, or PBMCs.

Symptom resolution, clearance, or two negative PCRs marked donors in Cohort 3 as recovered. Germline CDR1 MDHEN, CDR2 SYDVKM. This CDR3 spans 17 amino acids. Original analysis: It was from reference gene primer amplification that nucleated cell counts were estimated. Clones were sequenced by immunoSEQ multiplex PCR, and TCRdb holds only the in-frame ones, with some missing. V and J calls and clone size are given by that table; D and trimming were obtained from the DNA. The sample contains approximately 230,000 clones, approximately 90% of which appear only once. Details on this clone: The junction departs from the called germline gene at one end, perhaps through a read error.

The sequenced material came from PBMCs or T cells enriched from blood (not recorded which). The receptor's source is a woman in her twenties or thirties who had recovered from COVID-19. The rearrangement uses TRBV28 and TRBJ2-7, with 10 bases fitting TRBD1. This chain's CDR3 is CASRPSSFGTGDPRPNF. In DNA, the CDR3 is TGTGCCAGCAGACCGTCGTCGTTCGGGACAGGGGATCCCCGCCCAAACTTC.